This T cell receptor (beta chain) comes out of a study of a mutant IDH1 vaccine in newly diagnosed glioma. Study background: Every participant had undergone radiotherapy, temozolomide, or both before, and most underwent both.

Repertoires were generated with immunoSEQ multiplex PCR, while TCRdb's copy carries only in-frame clones and drops some. Of about 67,000 clones listed, 84% are singletons. Time point of the sample: week 23, last vaccination. The study gave 300 ug of mutant IDH1 20-mer peptide per vaccine dose, with topical imiquimod. To note about this clone: The antigen remains undetermined.

CDR1 is MGHDK and CDR2 is SYGVNS in the germline V gene. J lost 3 bases, V lost 5 bases, and 4 bases had no gene match. The CDR3 extends over 13 amino acids. The sequencing used PBMCs, collected from a glioma patient whose treatment included an IDH1 peptide vaccine. This rearrangement joins TRBV25-1 to TRBJ2-7, with 7 positions matching TRBD2. This TCR was recovered from a man younger than 35 with glioma. The CDR3 here is CASSWGGVYEQYF. The CDR3 DNA reads TGTGCCAGCAGTTGGGGGGGGGTCTACGAGCAGTACTTC.